What follows describes a single T cell receptor (beta chain). What antigen it recognizes has not been identified. No base qualities exist here, and no much larger clone lies one base off it. V loses 7 bases at its end and J loses 10 bases; junction bases beyond the gene matches: 24. Sequences MNHEY (CDR1) and SVGEGT (CDR2) are obtained from the germline V gene. The CDR3, cysteine through phenylalanine, is 17 amino acids long. Solely the CDR3 DNA is kept, with 51 bases framed from the first base. This record belongs to a study of CD8+CD57+ T cells in acquired aplastic anemia (dated by TCRdb to between 2017 and 2018). Study-wide context: A mean of approximately 3 ug of DNA, ranging from about 0.2 to 27.4 ug, was extracted from sorted CD4+ and CD8+ cells. Mean read counts for healthy donor samples were around 10 million for CD4+ cells and some 11 million for CD8+ cells.

In the study, sorted CD4+ and CD8+ blood T cells from patients with severe aplastic anemia and from healthy subjects underwent deep sequencing of TCR repertoires. Ficoll-Paque density gradient centrifugation was used to isolate peripheral blood mononuclear cells. Before DNA extraction, CD4+ and CD8+ T cells were sorted with FACS or magnetic beads. Findings and caveats that apply to the study as a whole: Between patients and healthy controls, no significant difference in CD8+ Simpson's diversity was found (P=0.060). About 28 CD8+ CDR3 sequences were found in both patients and controls but appeared to be highly expressed in patients and within the immunodominant clones of the patients.

Genomic DNA was used as template for profiling of TCR beta VDJ combinations and CDR3 sequences. TCR repertoire sequencing was run on an Illumina HiSeq 2000. The authors processed their data as follows. Repertoire assessment relied on Simpson's diversity index, CDR3 size and DJ length profiles, and TRBV/TRBJ rearrangement plots. Whichever DNA sequence was most abundant in the deep sequencing data was defined as the immunodominant clone. CDR3 amino acid sequences were checked for sharing between subjects and were compared against published repertoires and the VDJdb database. TCRdb's own reprocessing of the public reads used fastp at Q25 and MiXCR and kept productive beta chains. Each entry merges the rows of one CDR3 protein and shows their most common DNA and genes. TCRdb's processing, not the authors', yielded these V and J calls. The sample table records fewer than 250,000 distinct CDR3 sequences; around 59% of these occur just once. The ten largest clones capture 16% of the sample.

The sequence was collected from a human donor in good health, serving as a control. The V gene is TRBV6-2 or TRBV6-3 and the J gene is TRBJ2-5; 7 bases in the middle match TRBD1. Sequenced sample: sorted CD4+, CD8+, or CD8+CD57+ T cells (not recorded which) from PBMCs. The base sequence is TGTGCCAGCAATTTCCGAGGGGACAGCTTTTTCAAGTCCGACCAGTACTTC. Its protein product is CASNFRGDSFFKSDQYF.